A single sample is the source of the 22 T cell receptor beta chains below, sequenced in a study of blood T cell repertoires in COVID-19. Produced via immunoSEQ multiplex PCR; TCRdb's table is partial and in-frame only. The sample carries 90,000 or so clones, roughly nine tenths recorded once. Sequencing used peripheral blood. The origin of the receptors is a woman aged 70 to 79 with acute or convalescent COVID-19.

The chain combines TRBV2 with TRBJ2-3; D is possibly TRBD2 (6 bases). Trimming took 6 bases from V and 2 from J, leaving 12 bases between them. The CDR3 runs 14 residues. Germline CDR1 SNHLY, CDR2 FYNNEI. CDR3 amino acids: CASSPRTTTDTQYF. DNA for the CDR3: TGTGCCAGCAGCCCTAGGACTACCACAGATACGCAGTATTTT.

The V gene is TRBV5-6, the J gene TRBJ2-7, with a tentative D call TRBD1 (6 bases). The CDR3 loop spans 14 amino acids. CDR1 and CDR2 from the germline V gene are SGHDT and YYEEEE. Trimming removed 0 bases from V and 5 bases from J, with 12 bases in between. The CDR3 bases are TGTGCCAGCAGCTTGGTCCAGGGGCAAGACGAGCAGTACGTC. Amino acids: CASSLVQGQDEQYV.

This clone was picked up a small number of times. CDR3 coding DNA: TGTGCCAGCGGAGGGACAGGCCAAGAGACCCAGTACTTC. This codes for CASGGTGQETQYF. The chain links TRBV25-1 to TRBJ2-5; 8 bases are shared with TRBD1. V lost 8 bases to trimming and J lost 1 base; unmatched junction nucleotides: 3. The V gene's germline CDR1 is MGHDK and CDR2 SYGVNS. CDR3 length equals 13 residues. The complete variable domain, with remaining parts taken from reference TRBV25-1 and TRBJ2-5, reads EADIYQTPRYLVIGTGKKITLECSQTMGHDKMYWYQQDPGMELHLIHYSYGVNSTEKGDLSSESTVSRIRTEHFPLTLESARPSHTSQYLCASGGTGQETQYFGPGTRLLVL.

The rearrangement joins TRBV19 to TRBJ1-5, with 8 positions matching TRBD1. The CDR3 consists of 16 residues. The V and J ends lost 5 bases and 5 bases, in that order; junction bases with no gene match: 11. Germline CDR1 reads LNHDA; CDR2 reads SQIVND (reference sequence). The CDR3 DNA reads as TGTGCCAGTAGTGGGGGGACAGGAACGAATTATCAGCCCCAGCATTTT. As protein: CASSGGTGTNYQPQHF. Full variable domain (rest looked up from reference TRBV19 and TRBJ1-5): DGGITQSPKYLFRKEGQNVTLSCEQNLNHDAMYWYRQDPGQGLRLIYYSQIVNDFQKGDIAEGYSVSREKKESFPLTVTSAQKNPTAFYLCASSGGTGTNYQPQHFGDGTRLSIL.

The rearrangement joins TRBV5-6 to TRBJ2-1; 15 bases agree with TRBD2. This CDR3 is 18 amino acids long. V shed 6 bases and J 1 base; nucleotides not matched to a gene: 8. The V gene's germline CDR1 is SGHDT and CDR2 YYEEEE. Here the CDR3 DNA reads TGTGCCAGCACCAAGAGGACTAGCGGGAGGGGGTCCTACAATGAGCAGTTCTTC. It codes for CASTKRTSGRGSYNEQFF. The complete variable domain, with remaining parts taken from reference TRBV5-6 and TRBJ2-1, reads DAGVTQSPTHLIKTRGQQVTLRCSPKSGHDTVSWYQQALGQGPQFIFQYYEEEERQRGNFPDRFSGHQFPNYSSELNVNALLLGDSALYLCASTKRTSGRGSYNEQFFGPGTRLTVL.

The rearrangement joins TRBV30 to TRBJ1-5; weak D call: TRBD1 (6 bases). This CDR3 region has 13 residues. Trimming shortened V by 2 bases and J by 2 bases, and 7 bases separated the two germline ends. The germline gives CDR1 GTSNPN, CDR2 SVGIG (reference sequence). CDR3 in DNA: TGTGCCTGGAGTAACAGGGGCAATCAGCCCCAGCATTTT. Translated: CAWSNRGNQPQHF.

The chain recombines TRBV6-5 with TRBJ1-5; unclear D gene. The germline V gene has CDR1 MNHEY and CDR2 SVGAGI. There are 15 residues in the CDR3. The V end was cut by 0 bases, the J end by 0 bases, with 6 bases between. The CDR3 DNA sequence: TGTGCCAGCAGTTACTCGTACACTAGCAATCAGCCCCAGCATTTT. Its translation: CASSYSYTSNQPQHF.

The chain uses TRBV28 and TRBJ2-2; 8 bases align to TRBD1. Germline CDR1 MDHEN, CDR2 SYDVKM. Trimming removed 3 bases from V and 2 bases from J; junction bases left unmatched: 5. The CDR3 spans 16 residues. CDR3 sequence (DNA): TGTGCCAGCAGTTTCCTGACAGGGGTCAACACCGGGGAGCTGTTTTTT. Its translation is CASSFLTGVNTGELFF.

V is TRBV19 and J is TRBJ1-5, with D perhaps TRBD1 (5 bases). Germline loops: CDR1 LNHDA, CDR2 SQIVND (reference sequence). The CDR3 covers 14 residues. V was clipped by 4 bases and J by 3 bases, with 10 bases between them. CDR3 protein: CASSTDINNQPQHF. The CDR3, as DNA: TGTGCCAGTAGTACGGACATTAACAATCAGCCCCAGCATTTT.

The chain recombines TRBV20-1 with TRBJ2-1; 7 bases line up with TRBD1. The CDR3 length is 11 residues. The germline V gene encodes CDR1 DFQATT and CDR2 SNEGSKA (reference sequence). V lost 6 bases to trimming and J lost 10 bases; unmatched junction nucleotides: 6. CDR3 in amino acids: CSAQGVREQFF. The CDR3, as DNA: TGCAGTGCCCAGGGGGTCCGAGAGCAGTTCTTC.

This chain connects TRBV30 to TRBJ1-6, with D possibly TRBD1 on 5 matching bases. From germline, CDR1 is GTSNPN and CDR2 SVGIG (reference sequence). Trimming took off 2 bases at V and 0 bases at J, with 8 bases between the two ends. The CDR3 is 15 residues long. The CDR3 protein is CAWSRQSSYNSPLHF. In nucleotides, the CDR3 is TGTGCCTGGAGTAGACAGAGCTCCTATAATTCACCCCTCCACTTT.

This chain uses TRBV7-9 with TRBJ2-3, with D possibly being TRBD1 (6 bases). The V end was cut by 5 bases, the J end by 0 bases, with 12 bases between. Germline assignment: CDR1 SEHNR and CDR2 FQNEAQ (reference sequence). CDR3 length equals 15 residues. The CDR3 here is CASSPEGESTDTQYF. Written as DNA, the CDR3 is TGTGCCAGCAGCCCCGAGGGGGAGAGCACAGATACGCAGTATTTT.

V usage is TRBV27 and J usage is TRBJ2-3; maybe TRBD1 (5 bases). V was trimmed by 6 bases and J by 1 base, leaving 29 bases between them. CDR3 size: 20 residues. The germline V gene has CDR1 MNHEY and CDR2 SMNVEV (reference sequence). CDR3 loop: CASSPTPGRNYRIGTDTQYF. The CDR3 DNA follows: TGTGCCAGCAGCCCGACCCCAGGGCGCAACTACCGTATAGGCACAGATACGCAGTATTTT.

The CDR3 region has the DNA TGTGCCTGGAGTGTCGTCTCCGAGACCCAGTACTTC. Translation: CAWSVVSETQYF. V is TRBV30 and J is TRBJ2-5; D is ambiguous. V was pared by 0 bases and J by 5 bases, with 7 bases between. Germline V lookup: CDR1 GTSNPN, CDR2 SVGIG (reference sequence). The CDR3 has 12 residues. Complete variable domain (other parts from reference TRBV30 and TRBJ2-5): SQTIHQWPATLVQPVGSPLSLECTVEGTSNPNLYWYRQAAGRGLQLLFYSVGIGQISSEVPQNLSASRPQDRQFILSSKKLLLSDSGFYLCAWSVVSETQYFGPGTRLLVL.

The chain couples TRBV7-9 to TRBJ2-6, with D perhaps matching TRBD1 (5 bases). With 8 bases removed from V and 0 bases from J, the gap between germline ends came to 11 bases. Germline-derived CDR1 and CDR2 are SEHNR and FQNEAQ (reference sequence). The CDR3 is 15 amino acids. CDR3 residues: CASRWGSSGANVLTF. CDR3 DNA sequence: TGTGCCAGCCGGTGGGGCAGCTCTGGGGCCAACGTCCTGACTTTC. Variable domain in full (rest from reference TRBV7-9 and TRBJ2-6): DTGVSQNPRHKITKRGQNVTFRCDPISEHNRLYWYRQTLGQGPEFLTYFQNEAQLEKSRLLSDRFSAERPKGSFSTLEIQRTEQGDSAMYLCASRWGSSGANVLTFGAGSRLTVL.

The rearrangement joins TRBV24-1 to TRBJ2-1; TRBD1 might be the D (5 bases). Trimming stripped 6 bases from V and 7 bases from J, with 15 bases between. The CDR3 consists of 14 residues. CDR1 and CDR2 from the germline V gene are KGHDR and SFDVKD. The CDR3 loop reads CATSQGISLNEQFF. The CDR3 nucleotides are TGTGCCACCAGTCAGGGAATAAGCTTAAATGAGCAGTTCTTC.

This chain links TRBV30 with TRBJ1-4, with 9 bases lining up with TRBD1. The trim removed 4 bases at V and 8 bases at J, leaving 8 bases unmatched. There are 14 residues in the CDR3. Germline-derived CDR1 and CDR2 are GTSNPN and SVGIG (reference sequence). The CDR3 DNA reads TGTGCCTGGAAGGTGACAGGGGGTACCGAAAAACTGTTTTTT. It yields the protein CAWKVTGGTEKLFF. Filled out from reference TRBV30 and TRBJ1-4, the complete variable domain reads SQTIHQWPATLVQPVGSPLSLECTVEGTSNPNLYWYRQAAGRGLQLLFYSVGIGQISSEVPQNLSASRPQDRQFILSSKKLLLSDSGFYLCAWKVTGGTEKLFFGSGTQLSVL.

This chain connects TRBV28 to TRBJ1-4; 11 bases match TRBD1. This CDR3 has 16 residues. The ends lost 8 bases at V and 8 bases at J; junction bases unmatched: 13. Germline V gene sequence: CDR1 MDHEN, CDR2 SYDVKM. The DNA for the CDR3 is TGTGCCAGCGGAGGACAGGGGGCGGGTTGGGGCGAAAAACTGTTTTTT. Its translation is CASGGQGAGWGEKLFF. Complete variable domain (other parts from reference TRBV28 and TRBJ1-4): DVKVTQSSRYLVKRTGEKVFLECVQDMDHENMFWYRQDPGLGLRLIYFSYDVKMKEKGDIPEGYSVSREKKERFSLILESASTNQTSMYLCASGGQGAGWGEKLFFGSGTQLSVL.

The chain combines TRBV4-2 with TRBJ1-2, with unresolved D. The V end lost 1 base, the J end lost 8 bases, and 17 bases lay between the germline ends. CDR3 size: 15 residues. Germline V gives CDR1 LGHNA, CDR2 YNFKEQ. The CDR3 loop reads CASSQGPREREGYTF. CDR3 nucleotide sequence: TGTGCCAGCAGCCAAGGTCCTAGGGAACGGGAGGGCTACACCTTC.

V is TRBV7-9 and J is TRBJ2-1, with D unclear. The length of the CDR3 is 13 residues. Trimming removed 0 bases at V and 10 bases at J, with 10 bases between. The germline V gene has CDR1 SEHNR and CDR2 FQNEAQ (reference sequence). DNA for the CDR3: TGTGCCAGCAGCTTAGCGGCCCAGGTGGAGCAGTTCTTC. Protein product: CASSLAAQVEQFF.

This clone was counted once. The V gene is TRBV4-2, the J gene TRBJ1-4; possibly TRBD1 for D (5 bases). In germline, CDR1 is LGHNA, CDR2 YNFKEQ. With 4 bases removed from V and 4 bases from J, the gap between germline ends came to 19 bases. This CDR3 spans 17 amino acids. CDR3 coding DNA: TGTGCCAGCAGCCCCAGAGCATTTCAGGGAGGTAATGAAAAACTGTTTTTT. Its protein product is CASSPRAFQGGNEKLFF.

The CDR3 DNA reads as TGTGCCAGCAGTTTAAATTCGAAGGGGCGTGAGTCCGGCGGCTATGGCTACACCTTC. It encodes CASSLNSKGRESGGYGYTF. This chain connects TRBV27 to TRBJ1-2, with D maybe TRBD1 (5 bases). CDR1 is MNHEY and CDR2 is SMNVEV in the germline V gene (reference sequence). Trimming took 2 bases from V and 4 from J, leaving 26 bases between them. The CDR3 spans 19 residues.